This TCR beta chain emerged from a study of cytomegalovirus exposure and HLA in healthy donors. Whole-study context: Counted in an early data release were 75 million to 85 million unique TCRs from HLA-typed donors. Study-wide results and caveats: A missense DCLRE1C variant was associated with V- and J-gene trimming of TCR beta chains in a later analysis, and an independent cohort replicated the association. The authors later found most CMV-associated TCR beta chains appeared HLA-restricted. The study listed roughly 160 cytomegalovirus-associated TCR beta chains.

V lost 4 bases and J lost 1; bases outside the gene matches: 7. The CDR3 runs to 15 residues. Regarding this clone: The target antigen is unknown.

Both 60 Vbeta primers and 13 Jbeta primers went into the PCR. Clones were sequenced by immunoSEQ multiplex PCR, and TCRdb holds only the in-frame ones, with some missing. There are some 41,000 clones in the sample, with roughly 6% held by the top ten. The rearrangement uses TRBV5-3 and TRBJ1-1; 7 bases are shared with TRBD1. TRBV5-3 is noted as an ORF with a role that remains uncertain. Material for sequencing was PBMCs. The clonotype originates from a man between 25 and 39 years old in good health and CMV-seronegative. CDR3 loop: CARSARDRKNTEAFF. DNA for the CDR3: TGTGCCAGAAGCGCTAGGGACAGAAAGAACACTGAAGCTTTCTTT.